This T cell receptor beta chain is drawn from a study of preoperative IRX-2 immunotherapy in early breast cancer. This clone is medium-sized in the sample. CDR1 is MNHGY and CDR2 is SAAAGT in the germline V gene. This CDR3 is 15 amino acids long. Trimming took 2 bases from V and 1 from J; bases not matched to a gene: 5. Profiled with immunoSEQ multiplex PCR; TCRdb holds only in-frame clones, not every one. The data hold about 3,900 clones, with approximately 70% observed a single time. Sample treatment: preoperative locoregional IRX-2 cytokine immunotherapy. Patients received preoperative, locoregional IRX-2 cytokine immunotherapy in a phase Ib study.

The sequencing used tumor tissue, collected after IRX-2 immunotherapy. This TCR was sampled from a human donor with breast cancer. The rearrangement links TRBV6-8 to TRBJ2-7; 7 positions match TRBD1. CDR3 region: CASSYRRTGSYEQYF. DNA for the CDR3: TGTGCCAGCAGTTACAGGCGGACAGGATCCTACGAGCAGTACTTC.